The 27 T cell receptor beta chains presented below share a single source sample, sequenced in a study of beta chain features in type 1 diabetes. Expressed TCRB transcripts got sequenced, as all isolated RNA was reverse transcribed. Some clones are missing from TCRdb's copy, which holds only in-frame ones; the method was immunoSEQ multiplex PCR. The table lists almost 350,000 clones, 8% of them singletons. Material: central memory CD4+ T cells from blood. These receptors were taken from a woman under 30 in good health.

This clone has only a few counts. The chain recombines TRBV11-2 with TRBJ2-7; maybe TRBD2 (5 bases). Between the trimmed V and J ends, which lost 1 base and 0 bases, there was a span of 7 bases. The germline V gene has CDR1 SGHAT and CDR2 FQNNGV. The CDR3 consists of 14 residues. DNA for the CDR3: TGTGCCAGCAGCTTAGCGGGAAGCTCCTACGAGCAGTACTTC. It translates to CASSLAGSSYEQYF.

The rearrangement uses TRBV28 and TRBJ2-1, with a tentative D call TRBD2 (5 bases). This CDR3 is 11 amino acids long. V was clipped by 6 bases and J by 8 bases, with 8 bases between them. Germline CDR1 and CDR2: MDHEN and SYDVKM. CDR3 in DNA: TGTGCCAGCAGAGAGAGGGATGAGCAGTTCTTC. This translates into CASRERDEQFF.

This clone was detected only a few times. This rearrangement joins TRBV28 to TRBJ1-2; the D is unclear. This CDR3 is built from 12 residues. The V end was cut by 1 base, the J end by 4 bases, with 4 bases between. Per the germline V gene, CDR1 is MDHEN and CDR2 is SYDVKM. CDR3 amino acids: CASSLSTYGYTF. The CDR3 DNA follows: TGTGCCAGCAGTTTATCGACCTATGGCTACACCTTC.

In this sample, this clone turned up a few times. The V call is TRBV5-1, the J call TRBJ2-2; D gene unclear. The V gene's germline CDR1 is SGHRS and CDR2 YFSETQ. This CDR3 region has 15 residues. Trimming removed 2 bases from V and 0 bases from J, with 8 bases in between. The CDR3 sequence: CASSFTTSNTGELFF. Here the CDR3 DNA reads TGCGCCAGCAGCTTTACGACCTCGAACACCGGGGAGCTGTTTTTT.

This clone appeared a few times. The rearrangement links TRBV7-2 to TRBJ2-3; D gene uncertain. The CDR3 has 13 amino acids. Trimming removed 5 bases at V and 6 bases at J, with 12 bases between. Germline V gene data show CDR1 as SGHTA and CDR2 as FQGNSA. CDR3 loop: CASSLQAGDTQYF. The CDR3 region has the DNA TGTGCCAGCAGCCTTCAAGCCGGGGATACGCAGTATTTT. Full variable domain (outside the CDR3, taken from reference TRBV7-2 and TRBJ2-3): GAGVSQSPSNKVTEKGKDVELRCDPISGHTALYWYRQSLGQGLEFLIYFQGNSAPDKSGLPSDRFSAERTGGSVSTLTIQRTQQEDSAVYLCASSLQAGDTQYFGPGTRLTVL.

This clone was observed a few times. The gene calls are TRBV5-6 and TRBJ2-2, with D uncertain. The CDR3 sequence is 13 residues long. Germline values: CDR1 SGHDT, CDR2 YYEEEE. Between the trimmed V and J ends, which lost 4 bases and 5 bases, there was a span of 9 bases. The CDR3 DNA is TGTGCCAGCAGCCCTGACAAAACCGGGGAGCTGTTTTTT. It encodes CASSPDKTGELFF. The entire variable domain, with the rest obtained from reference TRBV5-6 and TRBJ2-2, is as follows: DAGVTQSPTHLIKTRGQQVTLRCSPKSGHDTVSWYQQALGQGPQFIFQYYEEEERQRGNFPDRFSGHQFPNYSSELNVNALLLGDSALYLCASSPDKTGELFFGEGSRLTVL.

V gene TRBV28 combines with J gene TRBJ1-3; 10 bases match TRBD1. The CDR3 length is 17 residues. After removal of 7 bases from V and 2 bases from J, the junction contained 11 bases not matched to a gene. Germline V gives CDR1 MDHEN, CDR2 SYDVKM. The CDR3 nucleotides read TGTGCCAGCACCTCGACCGGACAGGGGGTTACTGGAAACACCATATATTTT. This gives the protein CASTSTGQGVTGNTIYF.

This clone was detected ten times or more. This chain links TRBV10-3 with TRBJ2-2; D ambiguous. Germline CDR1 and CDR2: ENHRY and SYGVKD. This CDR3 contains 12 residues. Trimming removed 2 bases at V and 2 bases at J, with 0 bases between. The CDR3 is CAISENTGELFF. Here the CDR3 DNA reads TGTGCCATCAGTGAGAACACCGGGGAGCTGTTTTTT.

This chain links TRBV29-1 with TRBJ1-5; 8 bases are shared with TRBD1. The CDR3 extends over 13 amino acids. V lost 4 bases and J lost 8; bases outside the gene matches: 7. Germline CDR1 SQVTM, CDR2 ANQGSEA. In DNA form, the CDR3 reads TGCAGCGTTGCCAGGGGGCCTAGGGAGCCCCAGCATTTT. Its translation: CSVARGPREPQHF.

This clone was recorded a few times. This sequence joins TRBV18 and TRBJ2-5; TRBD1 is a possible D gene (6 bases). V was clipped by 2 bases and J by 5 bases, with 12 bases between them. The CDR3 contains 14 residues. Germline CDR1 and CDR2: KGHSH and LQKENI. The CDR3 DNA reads TGTGCCAGCTCACCATGGGCAGGGGACGAGACCCAGTACTTC. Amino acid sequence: CASSPWAGDETQYF.

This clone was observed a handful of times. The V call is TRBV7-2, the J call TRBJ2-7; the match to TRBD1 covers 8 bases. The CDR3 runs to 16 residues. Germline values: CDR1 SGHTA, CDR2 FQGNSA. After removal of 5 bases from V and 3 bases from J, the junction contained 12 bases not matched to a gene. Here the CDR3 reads CASSIGRTGSGYEQYF. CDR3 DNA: TGTGCCAGCAGCATAGGGAGGACAGGGAGTGGCTACGAGCAGTACTTC.

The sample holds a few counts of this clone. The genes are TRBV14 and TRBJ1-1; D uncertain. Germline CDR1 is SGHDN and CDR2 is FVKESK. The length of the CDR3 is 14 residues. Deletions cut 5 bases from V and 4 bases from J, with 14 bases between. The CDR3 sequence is CASSIRRVFTEAFF. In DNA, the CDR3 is TGTGCCAGCAGCATAAGAAGGGTATTCACTGAAGCTTTCTTT.

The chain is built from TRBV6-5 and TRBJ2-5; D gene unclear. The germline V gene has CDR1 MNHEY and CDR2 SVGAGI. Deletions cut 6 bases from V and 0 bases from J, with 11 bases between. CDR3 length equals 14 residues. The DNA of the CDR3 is TGTGCCAGCAGCCCCCGGGCCCACCAAGAGACCCAGTACTTC. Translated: CASSPRAHQETQYF.

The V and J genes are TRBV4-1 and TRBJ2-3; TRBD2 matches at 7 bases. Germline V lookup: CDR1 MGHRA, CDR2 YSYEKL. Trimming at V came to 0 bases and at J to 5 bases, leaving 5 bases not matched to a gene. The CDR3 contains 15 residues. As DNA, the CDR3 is TGCGCCAGCAGCCAAGAGGGCGGGAGAGGAGATACGCAGTATTTT. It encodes CASSQEGGRGDTQYF.

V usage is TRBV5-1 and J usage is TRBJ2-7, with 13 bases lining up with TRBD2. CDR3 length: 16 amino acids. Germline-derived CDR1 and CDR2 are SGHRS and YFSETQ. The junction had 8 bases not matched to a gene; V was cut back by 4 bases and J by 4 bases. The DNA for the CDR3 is TGCGCCAGCAGCCCAGGGACTAGCGGGATTAGGTACGAGCAGTACTTC. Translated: CASSPGTSGIRYEQYF.

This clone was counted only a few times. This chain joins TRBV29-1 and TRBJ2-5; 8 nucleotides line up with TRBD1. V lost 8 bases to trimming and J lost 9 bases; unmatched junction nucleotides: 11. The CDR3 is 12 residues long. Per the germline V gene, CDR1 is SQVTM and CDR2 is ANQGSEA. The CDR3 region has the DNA TGCAGCCACCACGACGTGGACAGGGCCCAGTACTTC. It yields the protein CSHHDVDRAQYF. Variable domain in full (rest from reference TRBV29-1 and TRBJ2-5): SAVISQKPSRDICQRGTSLTIQCQVDSQVTMMFWYRQQPGQSLTLIATANQGSEATYESGFVIDKFPISRPNLTFSTLTVSNMSPEDSSIYLCSHHDVDRAQYFGPGTRLLVL.

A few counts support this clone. CDR3 region: CASSLAGRGETQYF. The CDR3 nucleotides are TGTGCCAGCAGCTTAGCAGGCCGAGGGGAGACCCAGTACTTC. The chain recombines TRBV7-2 with TRBJ2-5; D perhaps matches TRBD2 (5 bases). Germline values: CDR1 SGHTA, CDR2 FQGNSA. The CDR3 is 14 amino acids. Trimming pared 0 bases from V and 5 bases from J, leaving 10 bases between.

CDR3 loop: CATSSEKSYEQYF. CDR3 sequence (DNA): TGTGCCACCTCTAGCGAGAAGTCATACGAGCAGTACTTC. The chain recombines TRBV2 with TRBJ2-7; the D gene is possibly TRBD2 (6 bases). The CDR3 is made up of 13 amino acids. V was trimmed by 10 bases and J by 4 bases, leaving 17 bases between them. Germline V gene data show CDR1 as SNHLY and CDR2 as FYNNEI.

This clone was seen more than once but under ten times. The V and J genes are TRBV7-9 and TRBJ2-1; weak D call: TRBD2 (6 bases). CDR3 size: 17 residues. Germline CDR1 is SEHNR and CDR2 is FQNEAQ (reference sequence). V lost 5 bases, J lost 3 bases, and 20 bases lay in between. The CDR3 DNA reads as TGTGCCAGCAGCCCTAGTACGAGCGTGGGGGGCTACAATGAGCAGTTCTTC. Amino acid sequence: CASSPSTSVGGYNEQFF.

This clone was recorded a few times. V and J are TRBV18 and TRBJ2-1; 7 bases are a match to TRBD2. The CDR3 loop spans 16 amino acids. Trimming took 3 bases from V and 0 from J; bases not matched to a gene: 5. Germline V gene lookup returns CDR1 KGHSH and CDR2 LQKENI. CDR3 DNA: TGTGCCAGCTCACCGCTTAGCGGGCGCTCCTACAATGAGCAGTTCTTC. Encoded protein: CASSPLSGRSYNEQFF.

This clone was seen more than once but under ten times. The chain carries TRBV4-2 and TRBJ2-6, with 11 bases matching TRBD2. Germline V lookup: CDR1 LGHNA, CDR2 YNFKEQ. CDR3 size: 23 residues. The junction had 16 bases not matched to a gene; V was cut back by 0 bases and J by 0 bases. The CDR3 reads CASSQDPTLAGGSLASGANVLTF. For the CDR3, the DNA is TGTGCCAGCAGCCAAGATCCTACGTTAGCGGGAGGGAGTTTAGCCTCTGGGGCCAACGTCCTGACTTTC.

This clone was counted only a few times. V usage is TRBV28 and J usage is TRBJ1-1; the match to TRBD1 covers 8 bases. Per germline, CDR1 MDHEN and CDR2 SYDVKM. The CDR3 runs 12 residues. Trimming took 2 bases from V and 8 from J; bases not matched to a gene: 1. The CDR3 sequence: CASSLRDREAFF. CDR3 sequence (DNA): TGTGCCAGCAGTTTACGGGACAGGGAAGCTTTCTTT.

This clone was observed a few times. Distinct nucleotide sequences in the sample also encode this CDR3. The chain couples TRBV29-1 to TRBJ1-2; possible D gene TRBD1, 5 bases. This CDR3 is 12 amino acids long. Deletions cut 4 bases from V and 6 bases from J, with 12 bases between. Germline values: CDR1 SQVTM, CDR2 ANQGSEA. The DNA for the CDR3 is TGCAGCGTTGGAGGCCAGGGCCATGGCTACACCTTC. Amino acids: CSVGGQGHGYTF.

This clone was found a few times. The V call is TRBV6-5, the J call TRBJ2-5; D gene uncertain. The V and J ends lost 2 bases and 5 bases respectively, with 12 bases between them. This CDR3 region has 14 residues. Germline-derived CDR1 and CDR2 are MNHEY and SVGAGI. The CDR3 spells CASSYKGSTETQYF. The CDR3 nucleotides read TGTGCCAGCAGTTACAAAGGAAGCACCGAGACCCAGTACTTC.

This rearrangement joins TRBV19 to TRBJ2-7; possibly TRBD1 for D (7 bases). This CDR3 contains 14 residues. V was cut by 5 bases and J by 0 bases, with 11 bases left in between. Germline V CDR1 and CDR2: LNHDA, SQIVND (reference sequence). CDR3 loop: CASSPRDSSYEQYF. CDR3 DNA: TGTGCCAGTAGTCCGCGGGACAGCTCCTACGAGCAGTACTTC.

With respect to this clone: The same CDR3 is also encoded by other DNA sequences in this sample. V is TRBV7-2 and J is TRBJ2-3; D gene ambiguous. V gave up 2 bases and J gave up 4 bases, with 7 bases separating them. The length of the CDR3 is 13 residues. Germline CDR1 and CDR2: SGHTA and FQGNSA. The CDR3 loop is CASSLKVADTQYF. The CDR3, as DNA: TGTGCCAGCAGCTTAAAAGTAGCAGATACGCAGTATTTT.

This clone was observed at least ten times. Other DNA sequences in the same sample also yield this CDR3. The CDR3 DNA reads TGTGCCAGCAGCTTAGTAAGGCTTAGCACAGATACGCAGTATTTT. This sequence encodes CASSLVRLSTDTQYF. The rearrangement links TRBV7-2 to TRBJ2-3, with D uncertain. In germline, CDR1 is SGHTA, CDR2 FQGNSA. The CDR3 covers 15 residues. Trimming shortened V by 1 base and J by 0 bases, and 8 bases separated the two germline ends.